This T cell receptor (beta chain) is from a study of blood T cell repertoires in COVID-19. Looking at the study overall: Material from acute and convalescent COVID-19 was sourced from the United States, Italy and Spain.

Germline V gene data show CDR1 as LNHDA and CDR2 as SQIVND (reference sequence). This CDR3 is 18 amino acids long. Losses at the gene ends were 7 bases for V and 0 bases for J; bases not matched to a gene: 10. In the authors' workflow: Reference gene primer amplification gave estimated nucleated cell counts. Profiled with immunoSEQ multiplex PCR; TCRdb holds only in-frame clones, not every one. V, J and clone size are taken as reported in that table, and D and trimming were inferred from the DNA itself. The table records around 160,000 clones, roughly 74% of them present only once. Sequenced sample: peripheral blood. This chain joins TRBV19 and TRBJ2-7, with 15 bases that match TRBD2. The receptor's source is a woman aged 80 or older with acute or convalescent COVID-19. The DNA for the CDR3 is TGTGCCAGTATCCACCAAGGGACTAGCGGGGGGTTCTCCTACGAGCAGTACTTC. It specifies CASIHQGTSGGFSYEQYF.